This is a list of T cell receptor beta chains from one sample in a study of CD8 T cells in Susac syndrome. TCRdb ran MiXCR on the immunoSEQ multiplex PCR reads and lists one entry per CDR3 protein. The profile covers 350,000 to 550,000 distinct CDR3 sequences, with approximately 85% appearing a single time and 0.12% taken by the ten largest. Sequenced material: CD8+ T cells from PBMCs. Receptors were obtained from a human donor with multiple sclerosis. CDR3s include the opening cysteine and the closing phenylalanine or tryptophan. Each record gives: clone size, D gene, J gene, V gene, CDR3 protein, CDR3 DNA. A D gene is named only where the DNA matches it firmly. Size is omitted from some rows. Given values are once, few, many or a class for expanded clones.

-	TRBD2	TRBJ2-1	TRBV27	CASSLQFVASGRREFF	TGTGCCAGCAGTTTACAATTCGTGGCTAGCGGGAGGAGGGAGTTCTTC
-	-	TRBJ1-2	TRBV27	CASSPTLDGNYGYTF	TGTGCCAGCAGCCCCACCTTAGACGGTAACTATGGCTACACCTTC
once	TRBD2	TRBJ2-5	TRBV4-1	CASSLPPGGGALETQYF	TGCGCCAGCAGCCTTCCTCCGGGCGGGGGGGCGCTGGAGACCCAGTACTTC
-	TRBD2	TRBJ2-1	TRBV11-3	CASSPWGSGRDEQFF	TGTGCCAGCAGCCCTTGGGGAAGCGGGAGGGATGAGCAGTTCTTC
-	-	TRBJ2-7	TRBV4-1	CASSSPVSYEQYF	TGCGCCAGCAGTTCCCCGGTCTCCTACGAGCAGTACTTC
-	-	TRBJ2-7	TRBV11-2	CASSGAQQYF	TGTGCCAGCAGTGGGGCCCAGCAGTACTTC
-	TRBD1	TRBJ1-5	TRBV3-1	CASSQKFVRQGDQPQHF	TGTGCCAGCAGCCAAAAATTTGTCAGACAGGGAGATCAGCCCCAGCATTTT
-	TRBD1	TRBJ2-2	TRBV7-8	CASSLRTGDFTGELFF	TGTGCCAGCAGCTTAAGGACAGGGGACTTTACCGGGGAGCTGTTTTTT
-	TRBD2	TRBJ2-7	TRBV4-1	CASSPRTSGIEQYF	TGCGCCAGCAGCCCCCGGACTAGCGGGATTGAGCAGTACTTC
-	-	TRBJ2-6	TRBV6-1	CASSDSVSGANVLTF	TGTGCCAGCAGTGATTCAGTATCCGGGGCCAACGTCCTGACTTTC
once	TRBD2	TRBJ2-2	TRBV7-9	CASSLPRRGDTGELFF	TGTGCCAGCAGCTTACCTCGGCGGGGGGACACCGGGGAGCTGTTTTTT
-	TRBD1	TRBJ2-5	TRBV12-3/TRBV12-4	CASSRQGRAQYF	TGTGCCAGCAGCAGACAGGGGCGGGCCCAGTACTTC
-	-	TRBJ1-1	TRBV4-1	CASSQDYGNTEAFF	TGCGCCAGCAGCCAAGATTACGGGAACACTGAAGCTTTCTTT
-	-	TRBJ2-1	TRBV2	CASIDIRGDGPYNEQFF	TGTGCCAGCATCGATATCCGTGGGGACGGGCCATACAATGAGCAGTTCTTC
-	-	TRBJ2-5	TRBV9	CASSEMPPETQYF	TGTGCCAGCAGCGAGATGCCCCCAGAGACCCAGTACTTC
-	-	TRBJ1-1	TRBV6-4	CASSPSALNTEAFF	TGTGCCAGCAGCCCAAGTGCATTGAACACTGAAGCTTTCTTT
-	TRBD1	TRBJ2-7	TRBV11-2	CASSTQGAFNSYEQYF	TGTGCCAGCAGCACGCAGGGGGCGTTCAACTCCTACGAGCAGTACTTC
-	-	TRBJ1-5	TRBV24-1	CATSTTESNQPQHF	TGTGCCACCAGTACGACAGAGAGCAATCAGCCCCAGCATTTT
once	TRBD2	TRBJ2-1	TRBV6-5	CASSYSNLAGNNEQFF	TGTGCCAGCAGTTACTCGAATCTAGCGGGTAACAATGAGCAGTTCTTC
-	TRBD2	TRBJ2-3	TRBV5-1	CASSSLADGTDTQYF	TGCGCCAGCAGCTCACTAGCGGACGGCACAGATACGCAGTATTTT
-	-	TRBJ2-1	TRBV12-3/TRBV12-4	CASSSLGNEQFF	TGTGCCAGCAGTTCTTTGGGCAATGAGCAGTTCTTC
-	-	TRBJ1-3	TRBV6-6	CASSYMGTASENTIYF	TGTGCCAGCAGTTACATGGGGACGGCCTCTGAAAACACCATATATTTT
-	TRBD1	TRBJ2-7	TRBV7-6	CASSLGDSLVYEQYF	TGTGCCAGCAGCTTAGGGGACAGCCTCGTCTACGAGCAGTACTTC
-	TRBD2	TRBJ2-1	TRBV12-3/TRBV12-4	CASSGGGLGGFF	TGTGCCAGCAGCGGCGGGGGACTAGGGGGGTTCTTC
-	-	TRBJ1-5	TRBV3-1	CASSQDGPESNQPQHF	TGTGCCAGCAGCCAAGATGGGCCAGAGAGCAATCAGCCCCAGCATTTT
once	TRBD1	TRBJ1-5	TRBV19	CASNLDRGYGQPQHF	TGTGCCAGTAACTTGGACAGGGGCTACGGTCAGCCCCAGCATTTT
-	-	TRBJ2-3	TRBV3-1	CASSHRDFPTDTQYF	TGTGCCAGCAGCCACCGGGACTTTCCCACAGATACGCAGTATTTT
-	TRBD2	TRBJ2-1	TRBV7-9	CASSFTLAESSYNEQFF	TGTGCCAGCAGCTTCACCCTAGCGGAAAGCTCCTACAATGAGCAGTTCTTC
-	-	TRBJ1-1	TRBV11-2	CASSFGRTENTEAFF	TGTGCCAGCAGCTTCGGCCGGACGGAGAACACTGAAGCTTTCTTT
-	TRBD2	TRBJ2-5	TRBV7-2	CASSLWRAGGPWETQYF	TGTGCCAGCAGCTTATGGAGAGCGGGGGGGCCCTGGGAGACCCAGTACTTC
-	-	TRBJ2-7	TRBV19	CASSKGYEQYF	TGTGCCAGTAGTAAGGGCTACGAGCAGTACTTC
once	-	TRBJ1-6	TRBV6-1	CASSDLQGSYNSPLHF	TGTGCCAGCAGTGACCTACAGGGCTCCTATAATTCACCCCTCCACTTT
-	-	TRBJ2-7	TRBV4-1	CASSQASGPNEQYF	TGCGCCAGCAGCCAAGCAAGTGGACCCAACGAGCAGTACTTC
-	-	TRBJ2-7	TRBV20-1	CSARVWESTYEQYF	TGCAGTGCTAGAGTTTGGGAATCAACCTACGAGCAGTACTTC
-	-	TRBJ2-7	TRBV4-1	CASSQEDSYAPTDTYEQYF	TGCGCCAGCAGCCAAGAAGACAGCTATGCTCCTACAGACACCTACGAGCAGTACTTC
once	TRBD1	TRBJ2-7	TRBV20-1	CSASQGVRLYEQYF	TGCAGTGCTTCCCAGGGGGTGCGGTTGTACGAGCAGTACTTC
-	-	TRBJ2-3	TRBV3-1	CASSTDTDTQYF	TGTGCCAGCAGCACGGACACAGATACGCAGTATTTT
-	TRBD2	TRBJ2-7	TRBV7-9	CASSRVFSGSYEQYF	TGTGCCAGCAGCCGAGTATTTAGCGGGAGTTACGAGCAGTACTTC
-	TRBD1	TRBJ1-1	TRBV12-3/TRBV12-4	CASSSPGTVDTEAFF	TGTGCCAGCAGTTCCCCAGGGACAGTGGACACTGAAGCTTTCTTT
-	TRBD1	TRBJ2-1	TRBV12-3/TRBV12-4	CASIHLGTGLHEQFF	TGTGCCAGCATTCACCTCGGGACAGGGCTTCATGAGCAGTTCTTC
-	-	TRBJ2-7	TRBV7-9	CASSWIDEQYF	TGTGCCAGCAGCTGGATCGACGAGCAGTACTTC
-	-	TRBJ1-2	TRBV7-9	CASSLSGRGPYYGYTF	TGTGCCAGCAGCTTATCGGGGCGGGGACCGTACTATGGCTACACCTTC
once	TRBD1	TRBJ1-1	TRBV6-5	CASSYGTGSLHLMNTEAFF	TGTGCCAGCAGTTACGGGACAGGTTCCCTCCACCTTATGAACACTGAAGCTTTCTTT
once	-	TRBJ1-1	TRBV7-6	CASSSPSGLGTEAFF	TGTGCCAGCAGCTCCCCGTCGGGGTTGGGGACTGAAGCTTTCTTT
-	TRBD1	TRBJ1-1	TRBV4-1	CASSHLDRAATEAFF	TGCGCCAGCAGCCATTTAGACAGGGCGGCCACTGAAGCTTTCTTT
-	TRBD1	TRBJ1-2	TRBV6-5	CASSYVGTGDGYTF	TGTGCCAGCAGTTACGTCGGTACAGGGGACGGCTACACCTTC